This TCR beta chain comes out of a study of blood T cell repertoires in COVID-19. Overall study context: Sample material is recorded as cDNA or gDNA derived from T cells, B-cell-depleted T cells, or PBMCs.

The method was immunoSEQ multiplex PCR; TCRdb's version includes in-frame clones alone and lacks a portion of them. The sample contains 250,000 to 350,000 clones, around 91% of which appear only once. The V gene's germline CDR1 is SGHVS and CDR2 FNYEAQ. The germline V and J ends were trimmed by 5 bases and 4 bases, with 21 bases remaining between them. This CDR3 region has 17 residues. The chain combines TRBV7-6 with TRBJ2-1, with D perhaps TRBD1 (6 bases). Sequencing used peripheral blood. This sequence was found in a woman aged 55-69 years with acute or convalescent COVID-19. The CDR3 loop is CASSPYNRDLVYNEQFF. The CDR3 DNA is TGTGCCAGCAGCCCCTACAACAGGGATCTCGTTTACAATGAGCAGTTCTTC.